This T cell receptor beta chain was retrieved from a study of Graves' ophthalmopathy and Graves' hyperthyroidism. Study as a whole: Peripheral blood was obtained at first diagnosis, ahead of any treatment.

Germline-derived CDR1 and CDR2 are DFQATT and SNEGSKA (reference sequence). The CDR3 is 12 residues long. V lost 1 base to trimming and J lost 1 base, with 5 bases between them. General study points: Among expanded thyroid clonotypes above 0.001 frequency, most also occurred in blood.

The TCR beta CDR3 regions underwent amplification from RNA transcripts. First-round RT-PCR employed HTBI primers, with a second-round multiplex PCR after it. TCRdb recomputed calls from the multiplex PCR reads with MiXCR, one row per CDR3 protein. The profile shows under 200,000 distinct CDR3 sequences, 30% to 45% of them singletons. Comments on this clonotype: Its antigen is not identified.

Moderately to severely active ophthalmopathy under 3 months, CAS at least 3, NOSPECS at least 4. Orbital computed tomography and thyroid ultrasound, along with TRAb, serum thyroxine and clinical symptoms, underpinned diagnosis. This chain uses TRBV20-1 with TRBJ2-7, with D maybe TRBD2 (5 bases). Source material: peripheral blood. This TCR derives from a woman in her forties with Graves' ophthalmopathy. The CDR3 here is CSARGESYEQYF. The CDR3 DNA reads as TGCAGTGCTAGAGGGGAGTCCTACGAGCAGTACTTC.